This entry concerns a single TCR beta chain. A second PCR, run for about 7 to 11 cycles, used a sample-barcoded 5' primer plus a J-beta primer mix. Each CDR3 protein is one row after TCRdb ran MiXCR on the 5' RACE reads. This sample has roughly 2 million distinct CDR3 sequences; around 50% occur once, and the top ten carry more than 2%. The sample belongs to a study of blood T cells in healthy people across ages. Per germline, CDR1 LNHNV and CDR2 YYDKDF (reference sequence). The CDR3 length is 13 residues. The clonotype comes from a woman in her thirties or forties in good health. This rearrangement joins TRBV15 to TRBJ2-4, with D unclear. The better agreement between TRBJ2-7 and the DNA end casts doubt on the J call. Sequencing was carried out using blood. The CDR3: CATSRAGDYEQYF. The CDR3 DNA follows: TGTGCCACCAGCAGAGCTGGGGATTACGAGCAGTACTTC.